This entry is about one T cell receptor beta chain. The data derive from a study of blood T cells in healthy people across ages. The length of the CDR3 is 12 residues. Trimming removed 11 bases at V and 4 bases at J, with 11 bases between. The V gene's germline CDR1 is WSHSY and CDR2 SAAADI. A J-beta primer mix and a sample-barcoded 5' primer were used in a second PCR of about 6 to 12 cycles. MiXCR, run by TCRdb on the 5' RACE reads, gives a single entry per CDR3 protein. The table has 250,000 to 300,000 distinct CDR3 sequences, roughly 26% seen once. The chain has TRBV10-2 and TRBJ1-4; the D is unclear. Sequencing used blood. The receptor was isolated from a woman in her 70s in good health. CDR3 nucleotide sequence: TGCGCCCTCCCGGAAGGTAATGAAAAACTGTTTTTT. Protein product: CALPEGNEKLFF.